This T cell receptor (beta chain) appears in the sequencing data of a study of T cell changes during pregnancy in multiple sclerosis. Here immunoSEQ multiplex PCR was the method, and the copy in TCRdb shows in-frame clones only, minus some. In the table there are tens of thousands of clones, roughly nine tenths of which are singletons. This CDR3 spans 18 amino acids. V dropped 0 bases and J dropped 3; count of bases not matched to a gene: 7. Germline V lookup: CDR1 MGHRA, CDR2 YSYEKL. This clone was detected once. V usage is TRBV4-1 and J usage is TRBJ2-2, with 10 bases that match TRBD2. The sequences come from peripheral blood, collected in the third trimester of pregnancy. This receptor was taken from a female donor in good health, enrolled as a control in a pregnancy study. This chain's CDR3 is CASSQEEGTSVDTGELFF. The CDR3 DNA reads TGCGCCAGCAGCCAAGAGGAGGGGACTAGCGTAGACACCGGGGAGCTGTTTTTT.